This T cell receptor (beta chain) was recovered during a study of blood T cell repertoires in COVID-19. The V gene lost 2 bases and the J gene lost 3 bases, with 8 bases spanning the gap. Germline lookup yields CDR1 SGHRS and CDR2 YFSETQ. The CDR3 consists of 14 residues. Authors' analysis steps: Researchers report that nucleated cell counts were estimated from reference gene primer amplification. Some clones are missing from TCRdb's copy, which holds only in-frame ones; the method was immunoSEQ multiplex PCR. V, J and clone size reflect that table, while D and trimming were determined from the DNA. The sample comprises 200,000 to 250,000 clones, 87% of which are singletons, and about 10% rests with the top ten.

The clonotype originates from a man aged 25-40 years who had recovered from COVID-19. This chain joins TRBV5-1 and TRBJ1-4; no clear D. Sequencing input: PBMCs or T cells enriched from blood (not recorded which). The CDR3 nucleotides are TGCGCCAGCAGCTTTAATCCAGCTAATGAAAAACTGTTTTTT. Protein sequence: CASSFNPANEKLFF.